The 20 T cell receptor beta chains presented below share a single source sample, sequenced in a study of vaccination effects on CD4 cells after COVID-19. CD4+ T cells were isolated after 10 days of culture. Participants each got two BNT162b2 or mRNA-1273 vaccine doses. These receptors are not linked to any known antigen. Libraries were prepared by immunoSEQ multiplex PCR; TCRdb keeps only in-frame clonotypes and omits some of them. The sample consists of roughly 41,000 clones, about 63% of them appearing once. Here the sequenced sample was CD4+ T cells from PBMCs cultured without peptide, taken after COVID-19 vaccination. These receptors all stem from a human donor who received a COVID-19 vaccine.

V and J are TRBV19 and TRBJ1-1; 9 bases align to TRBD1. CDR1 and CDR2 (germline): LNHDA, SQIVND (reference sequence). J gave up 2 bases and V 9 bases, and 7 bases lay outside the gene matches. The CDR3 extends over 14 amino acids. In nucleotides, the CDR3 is TGTGCCAGCGTAGGACAGGGGCGTAACACTGAAGCTTTCTTT. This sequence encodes CASVGQGRNTEAFF.

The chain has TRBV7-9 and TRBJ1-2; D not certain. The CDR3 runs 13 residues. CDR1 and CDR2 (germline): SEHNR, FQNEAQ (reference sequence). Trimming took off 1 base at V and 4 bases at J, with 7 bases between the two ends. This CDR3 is CASSLEVGYGYTF. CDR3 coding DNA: TGTGCCAGCAGCTTAGAAGTGGGCTATGGCTACACCTTC.

As DNA, the CDR3 is TGTGCCAGCAGTACTTTGGGAGCAGGGGACGAAAAACTGTTTTTT. It translates to CASSTLGAGDEKLFF. V is TRBV5-5 and J is TRBJ1-4; possibly TRBD1 for D (6 bases). Germline assignment: CDR1 SGHKS and CDR2 YYEKEE (reference sequence). Deletions cut 5 bases from V and 8 bases from J, with 19 bases between. The CDR3 length is 15 residues.

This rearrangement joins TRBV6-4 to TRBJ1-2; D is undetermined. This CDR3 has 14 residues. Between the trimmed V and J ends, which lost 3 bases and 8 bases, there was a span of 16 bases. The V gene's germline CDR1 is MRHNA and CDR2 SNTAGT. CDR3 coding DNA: TGTGCCAGCAGTGAAGCCCTCTTTGGGTCCGGCTACACCTTC. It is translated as CASSEALFGSGYTF.

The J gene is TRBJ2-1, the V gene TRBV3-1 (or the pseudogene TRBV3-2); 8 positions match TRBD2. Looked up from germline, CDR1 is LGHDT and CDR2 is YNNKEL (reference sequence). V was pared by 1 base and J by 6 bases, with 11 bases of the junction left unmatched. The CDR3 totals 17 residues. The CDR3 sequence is CASSQGSGLASGNEQFF. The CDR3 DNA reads TGTGCCAGCAGCCAAGGGAGTGGACTAGCCTCGGGCAATGAGCAGTTCTTC.

The DNA for the CDR3 is TGTGCCAGCAGTGTCCGGACAGCCGTATATGGCTACACCTTC. Its protein product is CASSVRTAVYGYTF. The chain recombines TRBV2 with TRBJ1-2, with a possible D match to TRBD1 (6 bases). Trimming shortened V by 4 bases and J by 5 bases, and 14 bases separated the two germline ends. Germline assignment: CDR1 SNHLY and CDR2 FYNNEI. The CDR3 length is 14 residues.

CDR3 DNA sequence: TGTGCCAGCAGCTTACTCGCTAGCTCCTACAATGAGCAGTTCTTC. This translates into CASSLLASSYNEQFF. The V call is TRBV11-3, the J call TRBJ2-1; D call uncertain. CDR1 is SGHNT and CDR2 is YENEEA in the germline V gene. The CDR3 contains 15 residues. Trimming removed 2 bases from V and 0 bases from J, with 8 bases in between. Combining the CDR3 with reference TRBV11-3 and TRBJ2-1 gives the whole variable domain EAGVVQSPRYKIIEKKQPVAFWCNPISGHNTLYWYLQNLGQGPELLIRYENEEAVDDSQLPKDRFSAERLKGVDSTLKIQPAELGDSAVYLCASSLLASSYNEQFFGPGTRLTVL.

CDR3 region: CASSPMTGFGTGNTIYF. CDR3 coding DNA: TGTGCCAGCTCCCCTATGACAGGGTTCGGTACTGGAAACACCATATATTTT. The genes are TRBV18 and TRBJ1-3, with 7 bases fitting TRBD1. This CDR3 spans 17 amino acids. J lost 2 bases, V lost 6 bases, and 13 bases had no gene match. From germline, CDR1 is KGHSH and CDR2 LQKENI.

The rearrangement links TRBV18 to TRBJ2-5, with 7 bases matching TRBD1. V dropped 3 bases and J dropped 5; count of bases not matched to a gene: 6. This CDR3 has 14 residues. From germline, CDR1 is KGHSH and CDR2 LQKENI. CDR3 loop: CASSPPGQWETQYF. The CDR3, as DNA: TGTGCCAGCTCACCTCCGGGACAGTGGGAGACCCAGTACTTC.

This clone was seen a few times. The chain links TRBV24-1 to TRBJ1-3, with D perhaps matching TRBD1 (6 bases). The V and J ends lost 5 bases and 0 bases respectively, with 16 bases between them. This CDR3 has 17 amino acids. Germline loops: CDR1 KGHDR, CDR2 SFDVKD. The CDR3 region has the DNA TGTGCCACCAGTGCGGGGCAGGGGATACTCTCTGGAAACACCATATATTTT. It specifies CATSAGQGILSGNTIYF.

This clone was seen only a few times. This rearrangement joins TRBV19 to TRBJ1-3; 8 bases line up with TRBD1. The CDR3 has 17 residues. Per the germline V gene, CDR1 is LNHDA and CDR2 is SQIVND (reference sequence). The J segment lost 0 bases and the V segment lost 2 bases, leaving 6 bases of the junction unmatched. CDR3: CASSISGTGYSGNTIYF. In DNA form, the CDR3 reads TGTGCCAGTAGTATAAGCGGGACAGGTTACTCTGGAAACACCATATATTTT.

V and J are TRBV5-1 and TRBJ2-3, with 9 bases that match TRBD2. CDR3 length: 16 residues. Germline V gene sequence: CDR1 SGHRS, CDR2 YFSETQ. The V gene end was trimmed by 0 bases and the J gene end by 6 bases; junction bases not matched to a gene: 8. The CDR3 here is CASSLGASGNSDTQYF. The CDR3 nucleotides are TGCGCCAGCAGCTTGGGGGCTAGCGGGAACTCCGATACGCAGTATTTT.

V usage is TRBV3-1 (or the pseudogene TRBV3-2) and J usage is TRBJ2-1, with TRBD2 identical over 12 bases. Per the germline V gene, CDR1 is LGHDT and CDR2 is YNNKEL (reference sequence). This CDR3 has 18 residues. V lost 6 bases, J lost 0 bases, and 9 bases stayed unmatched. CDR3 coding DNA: TGTGCCAGCAGACCCGGACTAGCGGGACAAACCTCCTACAATGAGCAGTTCTTC. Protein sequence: CASRPGLAGQTSYNEQFF.

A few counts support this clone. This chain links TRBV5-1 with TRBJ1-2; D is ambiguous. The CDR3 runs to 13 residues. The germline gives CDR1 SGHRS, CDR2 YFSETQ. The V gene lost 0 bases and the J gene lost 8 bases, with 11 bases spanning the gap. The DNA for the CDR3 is TGCGCCAGCAGCTTGGGGGCAGGAAACGGCTACACCTTC. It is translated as CASSLGAGNGYTF.

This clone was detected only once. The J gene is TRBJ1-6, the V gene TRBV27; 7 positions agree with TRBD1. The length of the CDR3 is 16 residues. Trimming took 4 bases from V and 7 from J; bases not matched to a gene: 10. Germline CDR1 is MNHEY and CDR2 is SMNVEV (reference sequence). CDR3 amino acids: CASSSRQGSRNSPLHF. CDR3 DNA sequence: TGTGCCAGCAGTTCCCGACAGGGCAGCAGGAATTCACCCCTCCACTTT.

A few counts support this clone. The CDR3: CSVNVGGVDKNIQYF. The CDR3 bases are TGCAGCGTTAACGTGGGCGGGGTCGACAAAAACATTCAGTACTTC. V gene TRBV29-1 combines with J gene TRBJ2-4, with D possibly matching TRBD2 (6 bases). The germline CDR1 and CDR2 sequences are SQVTM and ANQGSEA. This CDR3 has 15 amino acids. Trimming stripped 5 bases from V and 3 bases from J, with 17 bases between.

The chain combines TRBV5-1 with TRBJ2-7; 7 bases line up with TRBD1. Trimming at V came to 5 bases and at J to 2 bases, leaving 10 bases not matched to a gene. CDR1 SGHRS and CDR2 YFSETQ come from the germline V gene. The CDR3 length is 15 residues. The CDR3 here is CASRREIQGPYEQYF. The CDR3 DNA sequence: TGCGCCAGCAGACGCGAGATACAGGGGCCCTACGAGCAGTACTTC.

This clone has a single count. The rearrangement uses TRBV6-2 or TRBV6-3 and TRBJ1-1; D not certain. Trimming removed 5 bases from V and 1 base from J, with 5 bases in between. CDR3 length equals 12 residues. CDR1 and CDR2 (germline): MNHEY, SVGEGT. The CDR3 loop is CASSARNTEAFF. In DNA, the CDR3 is TGTGCCAGCAGTGCGAGGAACACTGAAGCTTTCTTT.

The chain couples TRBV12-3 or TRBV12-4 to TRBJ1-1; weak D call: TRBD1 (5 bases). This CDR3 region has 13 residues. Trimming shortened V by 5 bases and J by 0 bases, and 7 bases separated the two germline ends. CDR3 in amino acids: CASSPGLNTEAFF. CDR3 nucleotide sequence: TGTGCCAGCAGTCCGGGACTGAACACTGAAGCTTTCTTT.

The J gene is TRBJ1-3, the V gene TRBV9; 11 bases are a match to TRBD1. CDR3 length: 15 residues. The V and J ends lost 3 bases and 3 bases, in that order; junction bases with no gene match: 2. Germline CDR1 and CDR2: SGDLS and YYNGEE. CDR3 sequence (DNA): TGTGCCAGCAGCGGGGGACAGGGGGGTGGAAACACCATATATTTT. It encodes CASSGGQGGGNTIYF. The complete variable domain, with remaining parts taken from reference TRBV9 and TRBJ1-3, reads DSGVTQTPKHLITATGQRVTLRCSPRSGDLSVYWYQQSLDQGLQFLIQYYNGEERAKGNILERFSAQQFPDLHSELNLSSLELGDSALYFCASSGGQGGGNTIYFGEGSWLTVV.